This T cell receptor (beta chain) was profiled in a study of cytomegalovirus exposure and HLA in healthy donors. Remarks on this clone: The antigen remains undetermined.

This CDR3 is built from 16 residues. Trimming cost V 4 bases and J 0 bases, with 14 bases left between them. The PCR had 60 Vbeta and 13 Jbeta primers. TCRdb's table, derived via immunoSEQ multiplex PCR, lists solely in-frame clones and lacks some. The sample records more than 80,000 clones, 60% to 65% being singletons. General observations from the study: When the data were analyzed later, several of the most significant clusters appeared to be linked to common viral pathogens.

This TCR came from a human donor in good health. Sample: PBMCs. V is TRBV5-3 and J is TRBJ2-1; D might be TRBD1 (5 bases). TRBV5-3 is designated an ORF whose function remains uncertain. The DNA of the CDR3 is TGTGCCAGAAGCAAGACTCCCCAGGGCTCCTACAATGAGCAGTTCTTC. Translation gives CARSKTPQGSYNEQFF.